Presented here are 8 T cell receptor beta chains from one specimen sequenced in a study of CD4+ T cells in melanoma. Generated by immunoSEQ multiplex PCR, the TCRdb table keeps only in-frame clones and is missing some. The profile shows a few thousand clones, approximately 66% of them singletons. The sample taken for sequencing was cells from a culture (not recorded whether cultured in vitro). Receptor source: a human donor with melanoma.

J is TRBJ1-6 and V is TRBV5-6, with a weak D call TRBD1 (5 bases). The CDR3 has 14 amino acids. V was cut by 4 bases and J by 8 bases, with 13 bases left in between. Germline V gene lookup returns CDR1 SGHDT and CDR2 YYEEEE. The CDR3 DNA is TGTGCCAGCAGCCCCCGGACACCTTATTCACCCCTCCACTTT. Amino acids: CASSPRTPYSPLHF.

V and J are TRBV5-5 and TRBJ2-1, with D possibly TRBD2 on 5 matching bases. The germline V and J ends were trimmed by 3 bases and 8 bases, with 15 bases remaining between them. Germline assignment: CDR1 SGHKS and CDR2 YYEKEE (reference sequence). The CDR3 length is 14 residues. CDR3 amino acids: CASSSPPGRDEQFF. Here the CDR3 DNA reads TGTGCCAGCAGCTCCCCCCCGGGAAGGGATGAGCAGTTCTTC. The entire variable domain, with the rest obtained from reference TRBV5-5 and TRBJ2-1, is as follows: DAGVTQSPTHLIKTRGQQVTLRCSPISGHKSVSWYQQVLGQGPQFIFQYYEKEERGRGNFPDRFSARQFPNYSSELNVNALLLGDSALYLCASSSPPGRDEQFFGPGTRLTVL.

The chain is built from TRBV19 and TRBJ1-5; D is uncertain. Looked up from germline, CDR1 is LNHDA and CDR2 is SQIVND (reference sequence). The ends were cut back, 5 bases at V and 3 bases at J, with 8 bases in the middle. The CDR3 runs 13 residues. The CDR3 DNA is TGTGCCAGTAGTCCCGGGCCCAATCAGCCCCAGCATTTT. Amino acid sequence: CASSPGPNQPQHF.

This CDR3 reads CASSNWGETQYF. As DNA, the CDR3 is TGTGCCAGCAGTAACTGGGGGGAGACCCAGTACTTC. The chain is built from TRBV27 and TRBJ2-5; perhaps D is TRBD1 or TRBD2 (5 bases each). V was shortened by 5 bases and J by 5 bases, with 9 bases between the two germline ends. Germline values: CDR1 MNHEY, CDR2 SMNVEV (reference sequence). The CDR3 totals 12 residues.

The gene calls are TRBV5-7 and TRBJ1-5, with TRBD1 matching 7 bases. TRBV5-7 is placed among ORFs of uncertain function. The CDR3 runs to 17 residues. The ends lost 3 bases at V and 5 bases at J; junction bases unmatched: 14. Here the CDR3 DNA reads TGTGCCAGCAGCTCCGCTAGGCAGGGGGTGATCGATCAGCCCCAGCATTTT. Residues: CASSSARQGVIDQPQHF.

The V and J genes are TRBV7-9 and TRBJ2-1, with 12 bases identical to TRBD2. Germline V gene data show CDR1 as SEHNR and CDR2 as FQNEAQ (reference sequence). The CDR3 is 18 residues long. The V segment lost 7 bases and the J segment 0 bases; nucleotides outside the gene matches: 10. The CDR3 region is CASNELAGGPYSYNEQFF. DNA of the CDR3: TGTGCCAGCAACGAACTAGCGGGGGGACCATACTCCTACAATGAGCAGTTCTTC.

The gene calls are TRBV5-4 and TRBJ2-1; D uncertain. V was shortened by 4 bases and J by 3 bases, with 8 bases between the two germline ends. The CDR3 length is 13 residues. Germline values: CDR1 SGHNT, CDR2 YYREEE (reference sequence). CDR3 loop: CASSPADYNEQFF. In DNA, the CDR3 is TGTGCCAGCAGCCCGGCTGACTACAATGAGCAGTTCTTC.

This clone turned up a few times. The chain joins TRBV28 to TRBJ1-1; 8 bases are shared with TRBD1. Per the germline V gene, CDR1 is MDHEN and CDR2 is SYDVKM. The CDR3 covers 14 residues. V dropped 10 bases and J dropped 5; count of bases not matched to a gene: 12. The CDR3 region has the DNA TGTGCCACTAGAGATACAGGGGGGGCGACTGAAGCTTTCTTT. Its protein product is CATRDTGGATEAFF.